This T cell receptor beta chain was retrieved from a study of T cells expressing NK-cell markers. The overall study: Cells sorted as CD3+CD56+NKG2C+, CD3+CD56+NKG2C- and CD3+CD56-NKG2C+ T cells supplied the TCR beta repertoires. Just one sequenced donor of eight was HCMV-seronegative, while seven were seropositive.

A note on this clonotype: Antigen: not known.

Study-wide findings and caveats: Each of roughly six donors carried dominant NKG2C+ clonotypes accounting for about 1.0-8% of CD8+ T cells.

Germline CDR1 SGHAT, CDR2 FQNNGV. The CDR3 runs 17 residues. In generating TCR beta cDNA, 5'RACE template switching with UMIs was used. TCRdb reanalyzed the 5' RACE reads and collapses them to one entry per CDR3 protein, without DNA. The sample yields about 440,000 distinct CDR3 sequences, of which the top ten take up 6% to 9.5%. Sequencing was performed on blood T cells: a sorted CD56 or NKG2C T cell subset, CD4+ or CD8+ T cells, or bulk PBMC T cells (not recorded which). The receptor comes from a woman aged 18-70 years in good health. The chain employs TRBV11-2 and TRBJ2-1; TCRdb's D gene call, TRBD2, goes unchecked for lack of DNA. CDR3 amino acids: CASSERLAAQSNNEQFF.